Reported below is one T cell receptor (beta chain). What it recognizes is unknown. Germline values: CDR1 MGHRA, CDR2 YSYEKL. The CDR3 is 12 amino acids. Deletions cut 3 bases from V and 9 bases from J, with 12 bases between. The sample belongs to a study of graft-versus-host responses after intestinal transplantation. Using immunoSEQ multiplex PCR, the repertoire was profiled, and TCRdb retains in-frame clones only, with some absent. The sample lists tens of thousands of clones; over 85% were seen once. The sample was unstimulated CD4+ T cells sorted from spleen or lymph node cells, taken before intestinal transplant. The source of this sequence is a human donor who received an intestinal transplant. The chain is built from TRBV4-1 and TRBJ2-7; D is unclear. The CDR3 reads CASSQDHLVQYF. DNA of the CDR3: TGCGCCAGCAGCCAGGATCACTTGGTGCAGTACTTC.